Detailed here is one T cell receptor (beta chain). Its cognate antigen is unknown. This sample stems from a study of cytomegalovirus exposure and HLA in healthy donors. Study-level background: About 82 million unique TCRs from HLA-typed donors were held in an early release of data. Study results and limitations: Relative to equally common others, HLA-associated TCR beta chains showed greater clonal expansion in a later analysis. Researchers catalogued under 200 TCR beta chains as cytomegalovirus-associated.

Amplification used 60 Vbeta primers and 13 Jbeta primers. Sequencing was performed with immunoSEQ multiplex PCR; in TCRdb, only in-frame clones are kept and a portion is missing. This table holds about 210,000 clones, about 80% found once. Unrecorded immune exposures were likely, despite nominal health at sampling. V was clipped by 6 bases and J by 0 bases, with 18 bases between them. Germline CDR1 and CDR2: WSHSY and SAAADI. This CDR3 spans 18 amino acids. The source material was PBMCs. The receptor comes from a woman aged 25 to 39 in good health and CMV-seropositive. This rearrangement joins TRBV10-2 to TRBJ2-6, with D tentatively TRBD1 (7 bases). The CDR3 DNA is TGCGCCAGCAGGAGGGGGCTTGGAGGGGGCTCTGGGGCCAACGTCCTGACTTTC. It codes for CASRRGLGGGSGANVLTF.